This T cell receptor beta chain was documented in a study of blood T cell repertoires in COVID-19 (dated by TCRdb to 2018 to 2021). Turning to the overall study: The collaborator samples originated in the United States, Italy and Spain and spanned the acute and convalescent phases of COVID-19. The material from the prospective study consisted of cDNA or gDNA derived from T cells, B-cell-depleted T cells, or PBMCs. Sample metadata almost always included a de-identified subject ID, COVID-19 status, age in years and sex. Deeply sampled blood TCRbeta repertoires from subjects exposed to, actively infected with, or recovered from COVID-19 were included in the dataset. Where HLA class I and class II types were available, the types were taken from metadata supplied by the sample provider, not from assay-based typing. Samples came from the ongoing ImmuneRACE study (first 160 participants) plus 1,254 subjects from 6 global collaborators. A freely available public database, intended as a resource for researchers studying the immune response to SARS-CoV-2, is where the repertoires were released. General findings and caveats noted by the study authors: How much clinical and demographic metadata was included differed by source and by participant, and the metadata was provided uncurated.

To note about this clone: Its cognate antigen has yet to be identified. Base-call qualities are not available, and no considerably larger clone is one nucleotide away.

In the prospective study, participants were about 18 to 100 years old, resided in about 25 geographic areas of the United States, and were enrolled through a virtual design. Cohort assignment in the prospective study relied on participant-reported clinical history from a screening survey and a study questionnaire. Exposed participants had been in contact with someone with a PCR-confirmed or clinician-diagnosed COVID-19 case within 2 weeks of study entry. In the prospective study, whole blood, serum and a nasopharyngeal or oropharyngeal swab were collected from each participant by mobile phlebotomists. Over an approximately 2-month period, participants in the prospective study had the option of providing additional blood draws and questionnaires. Before DNA extraction, blood samples from the prospective study were shipped at room temperature or frozen. According to the germline V gene, CDR1 reads MDHEN and CDR2 reads SYDVKM. Spanning cysteine to phenylalanine, the CDR3 consists of 16 amino acids. Only CDR3 DNA is held: 48 bases, read in frame from base 1. Relative to germline, V is missing 5 bases and J is missing 4 bases, with 11 bases of the junction outside any gene match.

TCRbeta CDR3 regions were amplified from genomic DNA using the immunoSEQ Assay, a bias-controlled multiplex PCR. Concerning the study's data processing: The number of nucleated cells in each sample was estimated from the amplification of reference gene primers within the assay. To quantify the absolute abundance of each unique TCRbeta CDR3 rearrangement, sequence reads were collapsed and filtered. Productive Simpson clonality was computed per sample as the square root of Simpson's diversity index over productive rearrangements. The table was pulled from immuneACCESS by TCRdb, which kept in-frame rearrangements only. Such tables lose some clones; where checked, under half of the loss comes from unresolved V genes, and the rest has no known cause. The DNA gave D and trimming, while V, J and clone size come from that table. In all, the sample holds 250,000 or so clones, and 75% to 95% of those were seen once. The ten largest clones capture approximately 3% of the sample.

The receptor chain draws on TRBV28 and TRBJ2-5, with 9 junctional bases fitting TRBD1. The sequenced sample consisted of PBMCs or T cells enriched from blood (not recorded which). This receptor was taken from a middle-aged man who had been exposed to COVID-19. The DNA reads as follows: TGTGCCAGCAGTGGATTAACAGGGGGCGCTTTAGAGACCCAGTACTTC. Translated, it reads CASSGLTGGALETQYF.